A single sample gave rise to the 27 T cell receptor beta chains below, sequenced in a study of blood T cell repertoires in COVID-19. Repertoires were generated with immunoSEQ multiplex PCR, while TCRdb's copy carries only in-frame clones and drops some. The data show over 200,000 clones, around 85% seen once. The sequencing sample was made of PBMCs or T cells enriched from blood (not recorded which). The receptors shown here come from a woman in her forties or fifties in a cohort exposed to, infected with or recovered from COVID-19 (not recorded which).

In its sample, this clone was seen a few times. The chain combines TRBV3-1 (or the pseudogene TRBV3-2) with TRBJ2-2, with TRBD1 as a possible D gene (6 bases). Germline V gives CDR1 LGHDT, CDR2 YNNKEL (reference sequence). The germline V and J ends were trimmed by 3 bases and 2 bases, with 7 bases remaining between them. This CDR3 contains 14 residues. The CDR3 spells CASSQTGNTGELFF. The CDR3 nucleotides are TGTGCCAGCAGCCAGACAGGCAACACCGGGGAGCTGTTTTTT.

The gene calls are TRBV5-1 and TRBJ2-7; D is perhaps TRBD1 (6 bases). Per the germline V gene, CDR1 is SGHRS and CDR2 is YFSETQ. The ends were cut back, 0 bases at V and 5 bases at J, with 15 bases in the middle. CDR3 length: 15 residues. In DNA, the CDR3 is TGCGCCAGCAGCTTGGGGACAGTGGGTGTGGACGAGCAGTACTTC. Protein sequence: CASSLGTVGVDEQYF.

The V gene is TRBV4-2, the J gene TRBJ1-1; D call uncertain. The ends were cut back, 1 base at V and 4 bases at J, with 4 bases in the middle. The germline V gene encodes CDR1 LGHNA and CDR2 YNFKEQ. The CDR3 runs to 12 residues. CDR3 coding DNA: TGTGCCAGCAGCCAAGGCAGCACTGAAGCTTTCTTT. Protein product: CASSQGSTEAFF.

The CDR3 region has the DNA TGCGCCAGCAGCTTTGGACTAGCGGGTATTGGGACAGATACGCAGTATTTT. Encoded protein: CASSFGLAGIGTDTQYF. The chain combines TRBV5-1 with TRBJ2-3, with 11 bases aligning to TRBD2. The CDR3 extends over 17 amino acids. The V and J ends lost 2 bases and 3 bases, in that order; junction bases with no gene match: 8. From germline, CDR1 is SGHRS and CDR2 YFSETQ.

This clone was observed a handful of times. This rearrangement joins TRBV7-9 to TRBJ2-7, with TRBD1 identical over 7 bases. Unmatched junction bases numbered 3, after V lost 5 bases and J lost 2 bases. Germline V gene lookup returns CDR1 SEHNR and CDR2 FQNEAQ (reference sequence). The CDR3 runs to 13 residues. In DNA form, the CDR3 reads TGTGCCAGCAGCCCGACAGGGCCCTACGAGCAGTACTTC. Protein: CASSPTGPYEQYF.

This chain links TRBV5-1 with TRBJ2-3; D is undetermined. The CDR3 covers 14 residues. Germline V lookup: CDR1 SGHRS, CDR2 YFSETQ. V lost 2 bases and J 0 bases, leaving 7 bases between the germline ends. Here the CDR3 DNA reads TGCGCCAGCAGCTTTCGAACTAGCACAGATACGCAGTATTTT. It yields the protein CASSFRTSTDTQYF.

This sequence joins TRBV3-1 (or the pseudogene TRBV3-2) and TRBJ2-3, with 13 bases aligning to TRBD2. This CDR3 is built from 18 residues. CDR1 and CDR2 from the germline V gene are LGHDT and YNNKEL (reference sequence). Trimming cost V 0 bases and J 2 bases; bases outside gene matches: 5. As DNA, the CDR3 is TGTGCCAGCAGCCAAGATCCCGGGACTAGCGGGGACACAGATACGCAGTATTTT. Translating gives CASSQDPGTSGDTDTQYF.

This chain joins TRBV30 and TRBJ1-2; 7 positions match TRBD1. J was trimmed by 2 bases and V by 5 bases; bases with no gene match: 2. CDR1 is GTSNPN and CDR2 is SVGIG in the germline V gene (reference sequence). This CDR3 is built from 12 residues. The CDR3 spells CAWDRVNYGYTF. CDR3 DNA sequence: TGTGCCTGGGACAGGGTCAACTATGGCTACACCTTC. The variable domain in full, with the rest retrieved from reference TRBV30 and TRBJ1-2, is SQTIHQWPATLVQPVGSPLSLECTVEGTSNPNLYWYRQAAGRGLQLLFYSVGIGQISSEVPQNLSASRPQDRQFILSSKKLLLSDSGFYLCAWDRVNYGYTFGSGTRLTVV.

This chain links TRBV7-2 with TRBJ1-1; TRBD1 aligns across 8 bases. Germline CDR1 SGHTA, CDR2 FQGNSA. Unmatched junction bases numbered 13, after V lost 6 bases and J lost 1 base. This CDR3 comprises 17 residues. The CDR3 bases are TGTGCCAGCAGACCGGGGGCAGGGGGCAGGAGGAACACTGAAGCTTTCTTT. Translation: CASRPGAGGRRNTEAFF.

This clone showed up just a few times. J is TRBJ1-5 and V is TRBV28; D gene ambiguous. CDR3 length: 15 residues. Trimming removed 8 bases from V and 5 bases from J, with 19 bases in between. The germline V gene encodes CDR1 MDHEN and CDR2 SYDVKM. The CDR3 protein is CASALSGHTDQPQHF. The DNA for the CDR3 is TGTGCCAGCGCCCTTAGCGGGCACACCGATCAGCCCCAGCATTTT.

The chain links TRBV7-3 to TRBJ1-6; 7 bases map to TRBD1. J gave up 13 bases and V 5 bases, and 11 bases lay outside the gene matches. Germline V CDR1 and CDR2: SGHTA, FQGTGA. The CDR3 consists of 14 residues. CDR3 protein: CASSLTGVSTPLHF. CDR3 nucleotides: TGTGCCAGCAGCCTCACAGGGGTCTCTACGCCCCTCCACTTT.

The chain uses TRBV6-6 and TRBJ1-1, with D unresolved. V dropped 2 bases and J dropped 11 bases, with 12 bases sitting between them. The germline gives CDR1 MNHNY, CDR2 SVGAGI (reference sequence). CDR3 length: 12 amino acids. The CDR3 spells CASSYTREEAFF. The CDR3 DNA sequence: TGTGCCAGCAGTTACACACGGGAGGAGGCTTTCTTT.

The chain is built from TRBV10-3 and TRBJ2-7; TRBD2 agrees at 9 bases. With V trimmed by 6 bases and J by 4 bases, 10 bases remained unmatched. Germline lookup yields CDR1 ENHRY and CDR2 SYGVKD. This CDR3 is built from 15 residues. This CDR3 is CAIRGAGGLAYEQYF. The CDR3 bases are TGTGCCATCAGGGGAGCGGGGGGCCTAGCTTACGAGCAGTACTTC.

This chain uses TRBV5-4 with TRBJ1-6, with 7 bases lining up with TRBD1. CDR3 length: 14 amino acids. CDR1 is SGHNT, CDR2 YYREEE, per germline (reference sequence). V trimming: 3 bases; J trimming: 6 bases; junction bases outside the gene matches: 3. CDR3 residues: CASSYGTANSPLHF. CDR3 sequence (DNA): TGTGCCAGCAGCTACGGGACAGCTAATTCACCCCTCCACTTT. The full variable domain, in which reference TRBV5-4 and TRBJ1-6 provide the parts outside the CDR3, is ETGVTQSPTHLIKTRGQQVTLRCSSQSGHNTVSWYQQALGQGPQFIFQYYREEENGRGNFPPRFSGLQFPNYSSELNVNALELDDSALYLCASSYGTANSPLHFGNGTRLTVT.

This clone was observed a few times. The chain links TRBV4-1 to TRBJ2-7, with 7 bases matching TRBD2. Per germline, CDR1 MGHRA and CDR2 YSYEKL. The CDR3 loop spans 14 amino acids. Trimming cost V 1 base and J 2 bases; bases outside gene matches: 2. The CDR3 DNA reads TGCGCCAGCAGCCAAGGAGGGACTACCTACGAGCAGTACTTC. Protein sequence: CASSQGGTTYEQYF.

The rearrangement joins TRBV7-9 to TRBJ1-2; TRBD1 aligns across 7 bases. Per the germline V gene, CDR1 is SEHNR and CDR2 is FQNEAQ (reference sequence). Germline trimming cut 5 bases from V and 1 base from J; bases unmatched to any gene: 1. The CDR3 spans 13 residues. The CDR3 DNA reads TGTGCCAGCAGCCGGGACAGTAACTATGGCTACACCTTC. It specifies CASSRDSNYGYTF.

The rearrangement uses TRBV9 and TRBJ1-6, with a tentative D call TRBD1 (6 bases). Looked up from germline, CDR1 is SGDLS and CDR2 is YYNGEE. Trimming stripped 4 bases from V and 3 bases from J, with 14 bases between. The CDR3 loop spans 16 amino acids. The DNA for the CDR3 is TGTGCCAGCAGCTTAGGGGGGGGTTACTATAATTCACCCCTCCACTTT. Translating gives CASSLGGGYYNSPLHF.

This rearrangement joins TRBV6-1 to TRBJ1-5; D is uncertain. The ends were cut back, 2 bases at V and 6 bases at J, with 5 bases in the middle. CDR1 and CDR2 from the germline V gene are MNHNS and SASEGT. This CDR3 comprises 12 residues. CDR3 protein: CASSERSQPQHF. Here the CDR3 DNA reads TGTGCCAGCAGTGAACGGTCTCAGCCCCAGCATTTT.

The chain recombines TRBV29-1 with TRBJ2-5; weak D call: TRBD2 (7 bases). Germline V gives CDR1 SQVTM, CDR2 ANQGSEA. This CDR3 is 14 amino acids long. V was cut by 6 bases and J by 5 bases, with 19 bases left in between. The CDR3 bases are TGCAGCGTACTGAGGGGGGGCGATGGGGAGACCCAGTACTTC. Translating it yields CSVLRGGDGETQYF.

This chain links TRBV30 with TRBJ2-7; tentative D call: TRBD1 (6 bases). The germline gives CDR1 GTSNPN, CDR2 SVGIG (reference sequence). Trimming cost V 3 bases and J 2 bases, with 14 bases left between them. The CDR3 is made up of 14 amino acids. CDR3 nucleotide sequence: TGTGCCTGGAGGGAACAGGGTGGCACCTACGAGCAGTACTTC. This codes for CAWREQGGTYEQYF.

On this clone itself: Other nucleotide sequences in the sample specify the same CDR3. The chain carries TRBV3-1 (or the pseudogene TRBV3-2) and TRBJ1-2, with 10 bases lining up with TRBD1. Per the germline V gene, CDR1 is LGHDT and CDR2 is YNNKEL (reference sequence). The V gene end was trimmed by 4 bases and the J gene end by 8 bases; junction bases not matched to a gene: 4. The CDR3 covers 13 residues. The CDR3 protein is CASSPGQGSGYTF. The CDR3, as DNA: TGTGCCAGCAGCCCGGGACAGGGGTCGGGCTACACCTTC.

There are a few counts of this clone. V and J are TRBV7-2 and TRBJ2-5; tentative D call: TRBD2 (5 bases). Germline V lookup: CDR1 SGHTA, CDR2 FQGNSA. This CDR3 has 14 residues. Trimming left V 2 bases short and J 7 bases short, with 14 bases between. CDR3 sequence reads: CASSLSLPAGTQYF. Written as DNA, the CDR3 is TGTGCCAGCAGCTTAAGCCTACCTGCGGGGACCCAGTACTTC.

The CDR3 nucleotides are TGTGCCAGCAGTCTACCGGGACAGGGTAGGGAAAAACTGTTTTTT. Translation: CASSLPGQGREKLFF. V is TRBV28 and J is TRBJ1-4; 9 bases map to TRBD1. This CDR3 has 15 residues. Trimming cost V 5 bases and J 8 bases; bases outside gene matches: 9. The germline V gene encodes CDR1 MDHEN and CDR2 SYDVKM.

V usage is TRBV9 and J usage is TRBJ2-1; 9 bases match TRBD1. This CDR3 has 15 residues. The germline gives CDR1 SGDLS, CDR2 YYNGEE. V lost 4 bases to trimming and J lost 7 bases; unmatched junction nucleotides: 9. CDR3 DNA: TGTGCCAGCAGCTCCCGACAGGGGGTAGTGAATGAGCAGTTCTTC. It is translated as CASSSRQGVVNEQFF. The variable domain in full, with the rest retrieved from reference TRBV9 and TRBJ2-1, is DSGVTQTPKHLITATGQRVTLRCSPRSGDLSVYWYQQSLDQGLQFLIQYYNGEERAKGNILERFSAQQFPDLHSELNLSSLELGDSALYFCASSSRQGVVNEQFFGPGTRLTVL.

The rearrangement uses TRBV4-1 and TRBJ2-2; possible D gene TRBD2, 6 bases. Trimming took off 4 bases at V and 2 bases at J, with 14 bases between the two ends. Per the germline V gene, CDR1 is MGHRA and CDR2 is YSYEKL. This CDR3 spans 16 amino acids. The chain's CDR3 is CASSLRSRGNTGELFF. In DNA form, the CDR3 reads TGCGCCAGCAGCCTACGGTCGCGGGGTAACACCGGGGAGCTGTTTTTT.

Only a few counts were recorded for this clone. This rearrangement joins TRBV7-9 to TRBJ2-2; possibly TRBD1 for D (5 bases). The CDR3 runs to 15 residues. Per the germline V gene, CDR1 is SEHNR and CDR2 is FQNEAQ (reference sequence). Trimming took off 5 bases at V and 0 bases at J, with 10 bases between the two ends. CDR3 region: CASSLGAANTGELFF. The CDR3 bases are TGTGCCAGCAGCCTTGGGGCAGCGAACACCGGGGAGCTGTTTTTT. Supplemented by reference TRBV7-9 and TRBJ2-2, the full variable domain reads DTGVSQNPRHKITKRGQNVTFRCDPISEHNRLYWYRQTLGQGPEFLTYFQNEAQLEKSRLLSDRFSAERPKGSFSTLEIQRTEQGDSAMYLCASSLGAANTGELFFGEGSRLTVL.

The chain employs TRBV7-9 and TRBJ2-3, with a possible D match to TRBD2 (6 bases). CDR3 length: 16 residues. CDR1 SEHNR and CDR2 FQNEAQ come from the germline V gene (reference sequence). V was trimmed by 4 bases and J by 3 bases, leaving 17 bases between them. In nucleotides, the CDR3 is TGTGCCAGCAGCTATCCCGGGGGTTCAGTAACAGATACGCAGTATTTT. It encodes CASSYPGGSVTDTQYF.